This record looks at one TCR beta chain sequence and its context. Its specificity is not known. An end of the junction differs from the germline gene, which may be a read error. The assay was immunoSEQ multiplex PCR, and TCRdb's table has in-frame clones only and misses some. The sample records 55,000 to 60,000 clones, 91% being singletons. These data originate in a study of PD-1 blockade in classical Hodgkin lymphoma. Findings and limits, study-wide: Partial responders and progressors had significantly lower baseline TCR diversity. Diminished baseline TCR diversity has been reported in newly diagnosed patients relative to healthy donors. CD4+ TCR diversity, unlike CD8+, rose significantly by C4D1.

Relapse after autologous stem cell transplantation occurred in every patient, and brentuximab vedotin exposure varied. The CDR3 consists of 16 residues. Germline V gives CDR1 SEHNR, CDR2 FQNEAQ (reference sequence). The receptor comes from a human donor with classical Hodgkin lymphoma. The specimen was peripheral blood mononuclear cells (PBMCs), collected before the second cycle of nivolumab. The chain links TRBV7-9 to TRBJ2-7, with TRBD1 matching over 10 bases. The DNA for the CDR3 is TGTGCCAGCAGCGTAGCGGGACAGGGGTTGGCCTACGAGCAGTACTTC. It translates to CASSVAGQGLAYEQYF.